The 21 T cell receptor beta chains listed next were all sequenced from one sample in a study of technical replicates of blood from several donors. The method was immunoSEQ multiplex PCR; TCRdb's version includes in-frame clones alone and lacks a portion of them. Of about 66,000 clones detected, roughly 88% appear once; the ten largest clones hold around 4.6%. The sample comprised PBMCs. Receptors originate from a human donor in good health. Some clones in this sample may be carry-over from other donors' samples.

This clone was seen a single time. The chain employs TRBV6-5 and TRBJ2-1; 9 nucleotides line up with TRBD1. The V and J ends lost 4 bases and 4 bases, in that order; junction bases with no gene match: 5. In germline, CDR1 is MNHEY, CDR2 SVGAGI. This CDR3 is 15 amino acids long. In DNA, the CDR3 is TGTGCCAGCAGTTTCACAGGGGGCCCGTACAATGAGCAGTTCTTC. As protein: CASSFTGGPYNEQFF.

The J gene is TRBJ2-1, the V gene TRBV7-2, with 8 bases that match TRBD2. Germline V gives CDR1 SGHTA, CDR2 FQGNSA. The length of the CDR3 is 15 residues. J was trimmed by 7 bases and V by 2 bases; bases with no gene match: 7. The CDR3 here is CASSLSRGGGNEQFF. In DNA form, the CDR3 reads TGTGCCAGCAGCTTATCCCGGGGGGGCGGGAATGAGCAGTTCTTC. Together with reference TRBV7-2 and TRBJ2-1, the CDR3 gives the full variable domain: GAGVSQSPSNKVTEKGKDVELRCDPISGHTALYWYRQSLGQGLEFLIYFQGNSAPDKSGLPSDRFSAERTGGSVSTLTIQRTQQEDSAVYLCASSLSRGGGNEQFFGPGTRLTVL.

This clone has only a few counts. The genes are TRBV1 and TRBJ1-5; the D call in the table, TRBD1, was not verified against the DNA. TRBV1 is a recognized pseudogene. The CDR3 is made up of 15 amino acids. Here the CDR3 reads CTSSQGDRGGQPQHF. The CDR3 DNA follows: TGCACCAGCAGCCAGGGGGACAGGGGTGGACAGCCCCAGCATTTT.

This clone appeared once. CDR3 nucleotide sequence: TGCAGCGTTCACGGGACTAGCGGACGGGCGAGTGGTGAGCAGTTCTTC. Protein product: CSVHGTSGRASGEQFF. This chain connects TRBV29-1 to TRBJ2-1; 11 bases agree with TRBD2. This CDR3 comprises 16 residues. V gave up 5 bases and J gave up 9 bases; unmatched junction bases: 15. CDR1 is SQVTM, CDR2 ANQGSEA, per germline.

The gene calls are TRBV18 and TRBJ2-2; TRBD1 might be the D (5 bases). V lost 2 bases to trimming and J lost 9 bases, with 10 bases between them. This CDR3 has 13 amino acids. Germline CDR1 and CDR2: KGHSH and LQKENI. CDR3 sequence: CASSPARDRELFF. CDR3 sequence (DNA): TGTGCCAGCTCACCAGCCAGGGATCGGGAGCTGTTTTTT.

The chain is built from TRBV4-3 and TRBJ2-7; the D gene is possibly TRBD2 (5 bases). Germline lookup yields CDR1 LGHNA and CDR2 YSLEER. The V end was cut by 3 bases, the J end by 3 bases, with 15 bases between. The CDR3 totals 15 residues. CDR3 loop: CASSQDRGWVYEQYF. DNA of the CDR3: TGCGCCAGCAGCCAGGACCGCGGGTGGGTCTACGAGCAGTACTTC.

V gene TRBV7-9 combines with J gene TRBJ1-3, with a tentative D call TRBD1 (5 bases). The CDR3 length is 12 residues. CDR1 and CDR2 (germline): SEHNR, FQNEAQ (reference sequence). V gave up 7 bases and J gave up 4 bases, with 8 bases separating them. The CDR3: CASTREGNTIYF. CDR3 bases: TGTGCCAGCACCAGGGAAGGAAACACCATATATTTT.

This sequence joins TRBV7-9 and TRBJ2-1; 12 nucleotides agree with TRBD1. Per germline, CDR1 SEHNR and CDR2 FQNEAQ (reference sequence). V was clipped by 0 bases and J by 5 bases; unmatched bases: 8. The CDR3 totals 18 residues. The CDR3 DNA reads TGTGCCAGCAGCTTAGCGCAGGGACAGGGGGCGCGGGACAATGAGCAGTTCTTC. Amino acids: CASSLAQGQGARDNEQFF.

The chain uses TRBV5-5 and TRBJ2-2; a weak D match, TRBD1 (6 bases). Trimming stripped 0 bases from V and 4 bases from J, with 16 bases between. There are 17 residues in the CDR3. Looked up from germline, CDR1 is SGHKS and CDR2 is YYEKEE (reference sequence). The CDR3 is CASSLERRGQLTGELFF. Written as DNA, the CDR3 is TGTGCCAGCAGCTTGGAACGCAGGGGTCAACTCACCGGGGAGCTGTTTTTT.

This chain uses TRBV18 with TRBJ1-1, with 8 nucleotides matching TRBD1. Trimming took 2 bases from V and 2 from J; bases not matched to a gene: 4. Germline V gene sequence: CDR1 KGHSH, CDR2 LQKENI. CDR3 size: 15 residues. CDR3 loop: CASSPETGANTEAFF. CDR3 DNA: TGTGCCAGCTCACCAGAGACAGGGGCCAACACTGAAGCTTTCTTT.

Comment on this clone: The germline gene is not matched at one end of the junction; a read error may be the cause. V is TRBV7-2 and J is TRBJ1-2, with 7 bases that match TRBD1. Per germline, CDR1 SGHTA and CDR2 FQGNSA. The CDR3 runs 14 residues. The CDR3 DNA is TGTGCCACCAGCGGACAGGTGTCGGGGTATGGCTACACCTTC. The encoded protein is CATSGQVSGYGYTF.

This chain joins TRBV15 and TRBJ1-3; no reliable D call. The CDR3 extends over 16 amino acids. Between the trimmed V and J ends, which lost 0 bases and 0 bases, there was a span of 9 bases. Germline assignment: CDR1 LNHNV and CDR2 YYDKDF (reference sequence). The CDR3 DNA reads TGTGCCACCAGCAGAGAGTTGAGGTCCTCTGGAAACACCATATATTTT. Residues: CATSRELRSSGNTIYF. Filled out from reference TRBV15 and TRBJ1-3, the complete variable domain reads DAMVIQNPRYQVTQFGKPVTLSCSQTLNHNVMYWYQQKSSQAPKLLFHYYDKDFNNEADTPDNFQSRRPNTSFCFLDIRSPGLGDTAMYLCATSRELRSSGNTIYFGEGSWLTVV.

The chain carries TRBV2 and TRBJ1-2, with D perhaps matching TRBD1 (5 bases). The ends were cut back, 6 bases at V and 6 bases at J, with 20 bases in the middle. The CDR3 totals 15 residues. From germline, CDR1 is SNHLY and CDR2 FYNNEI. Here the CDR3 DNA reads TGTGCCAGCAGGAGCGGGACCGTTAGTTCGGATGGCTACACCTTC. It is translated as CASRSGTVSSDGYTF.

This chain links TRBV14 with TRBJ1-3; 8 bases are shared with TRBD1. The CDR3 contains 16 residues. The V gene end was trimmed by 5 bases and the J gene end by 1 base; junction bases not matched to a gene: 7. From germline, CDR1 is SGHDN and CDR2 FVKESK. DNA for the CDR3: TGTGCCAGCAGCGGCCGGGACAGGCTATCTGGAAACACCATATATTTT. It yields the protein CASSGRDRLSGNTIYF.

This clone was detected only once. The rearrangement links TRBV19 to TRBJ1-2, with D perhaps matching TRBD1 (5 bases). The CDR3 sequence is 14 residues long. Germline lookup yields CDR1 LNHDA and CDR2 SQIVND (reference sequence). V was trimmed by 5 bases and J by 4 bases, leaving 14 bases between them. The chain's CDR3 is CASSPRDSPYGYTF. The CDR3 DNA is TGTGCCAGTAGTCCCAGGGACTCCCCCTATGGCTACACCTTC.

The chain links TRBV2 to TRBJ1-6; 8 bases are a match to TRBD1. Germline-derived CDR1 and CDR2 are SNHLY and FYNNEI. CDR3 length: 14 amino acids. V trimming: 6 bases; J trimming: 8 bases; junction bases outside the gene matches: 6. CDR3 nucleotides: TGTGCCAGCAGCGGAACAGGGGGTTATTCACCCCTCCACTTT. This codes for CASSGTGGYSPLHF.

This chain links TRBV9 with TRBJ1-5; D is ambiguous. From germline, CDR1 is SGDLS and CDR2 YYNGEE. The ends were cut back, 0 bases at V and 4 bases at J, with 11 bases in the middle. The CDR3 extends over 15 amino acids. The CDR3 is CASSVGEGGNQPQHF. CDR3 coding DNA: TGTGCCAGCAGCGTAGGGGAGGGTGGGAATCAGCCCCAGCATTTT.

This chain uses TRBV4-1 with TRBJ1-2; TRBD1 matches 7 bases. Germline assignment: CDR1 MGHRA and CDR2 YSYEKL. With V trimmed by 1 base and J by 4 bases, 6 bases remained unmatched. This CDR3 is built from 15 residues. CDR3 in amino acids: CASSQGRDSLYGYTF. In nucleotides, the CDR3 is TGCGCCAGCAGCCAAGGCCGGGACAGCCTCTATGGCTACACCTTC.

The rearrangement uses TRBV9 and TRBJ2-3; maybe TRBD2 (7 bases). CDR3 length equals 19 residues. Trimming pared 0 bases from V and 2 bases from J, leaving 22 bases between. Germline assignment: CDR1 SGDLS and CDR2 YYNGEE. CDR3 nucleotides: TGTGCCAGCAGCGTAGGAAGGGGGTCGGGAGGAGCCTACACAGATACGCAGTATTTT. This sequence encodes CASSVGRGSGGAYTDTQYF.

The rearrangement uses TRBV6-1 and TRBJ2-7, with a tentative D call TRBD2 (5 bases). The CDR3 totals 13 residues. Germline V CDR1 and CDR2: MNHNS, SASEGT. V lost 4 bases, J lost 1 base, and 8 bases lay in between. The CDR3 sequence: CASSGTSSYEQYF. For the CDR3, the DNA is TGTGCCAGCAGTGGGACTTCGTCCTACGAGCAGTACTTC.

V usage is TRBV10-3 and J usage is TRBJ2-1, with TRBD1 identical over 7 bases. V was clipped by 0 bases and J by 0 bases; unmatched bases: 20. CDR3 length: 22 residues. The germline V gene has CDR1 ENHRY and CDR2 SYGVKD. The chain's CDR3 is CAISESGKGALISSLSYNEQFF. Written as DNA, the CDR3 is TGTGCCATCAGTGAGTCTGGGAAGGGGGCCCTGATAAGTTCTCTCTCCTACAATGAGCAGTTCTTC.